This entry concerns a single TCR beta chain. The source of the sample is a study of control samples from healthy donors and cancer patients. Produced via immunoSEQ multiplex PCR; TCRdb's table is partial and in-frame only. The sample has some 150,000 clones; under 95% are singletons. CDR1 and CDR2 (germline): SNHLY, FYNNEI. J lost 3 bases, V lost 4 bases, and 19 bases had no gene match. The CDR3 is 20 residues long. This TCR came from a man in his late teens or twenties in good health. The chain joins TRBV2 to TRBJ2-2; 8 bases align to TRBD2. The sequencing input was blood. The CDR3 region has the DNA TGTGCCAGCAGTGCCAACAGCGGGGGATCCAGAATTTGGGACACCGGGGAGCTGTTTTTT. It encodes CASSANSGGSRIWDTGELFF.